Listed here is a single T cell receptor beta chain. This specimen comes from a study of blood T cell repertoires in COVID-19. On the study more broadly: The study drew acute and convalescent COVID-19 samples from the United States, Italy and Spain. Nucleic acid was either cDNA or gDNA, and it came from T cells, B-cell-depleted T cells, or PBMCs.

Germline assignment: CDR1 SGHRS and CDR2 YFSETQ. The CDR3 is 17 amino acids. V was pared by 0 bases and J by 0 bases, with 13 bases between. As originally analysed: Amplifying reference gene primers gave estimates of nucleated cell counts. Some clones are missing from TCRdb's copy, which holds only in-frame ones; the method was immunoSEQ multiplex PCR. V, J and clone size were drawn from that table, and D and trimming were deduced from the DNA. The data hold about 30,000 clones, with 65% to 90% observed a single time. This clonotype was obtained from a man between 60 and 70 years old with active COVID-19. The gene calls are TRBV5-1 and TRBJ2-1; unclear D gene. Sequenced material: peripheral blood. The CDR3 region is CASSLVLLASSYNEQFF. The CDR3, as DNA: TGCGCCAGCAGCTTGGTTCTGCTCGCGAGCTCCTACAATGAGCAGTTCTTC.